The 9 T cell receptor beta chains presented below share a single source sample, sequenced in a study of shared clonotypes between healthy human individuals. Clones were sequenced by immunoSEQ multiplex PCR, and TCRdb holds only the in-frame ones, with some missing. The sample contains roughly 2,500,000 clones, approximately 93% of which appear only once. The material sequenced was naive CD4+ T cells from PBMCs. Subset meaning: CD45RA+ positively selected. The receptors here all came from a man younger than 30 in good health. Some clones in this sample may be carry-over from other donors' samples.

The gene calls are TRBV7-9 and TRBJ2-1; D is unresolved. The V gene lost 5 bases and the J gene lost 2 bases, with 7 bases spanning the gap. This CDR3 spans 13 amino acids. CDR1 is SEHNR, CDR2 FQNEAQ, per germline (reference sequence). In nucleotides, the CDR3 is TGTGCCAGCAGCCTCACCGCCTACAATGAGCAGTTCTTC. Residues: CASSLTAYNEQFF.

The rearrangement links TRBV7-3 to TRBJ2-7; TRBD2 aligns across 7 bases. The CDR3 sequence is 14 residues long. In germline, CDR1 is SGHTA, CDR2 FQGTGA. V shed 4 bases and J 1 base; nucleotides not matched to a gene: 4. This chain's CDR3 is CASSSSSGSYEQYF. The DNA of the CDR3 is TGTGCCAGCAGCTCCTCTAGCGGTTCCTACGAGCAGTACTTC.

This sequence joins TRBV30 and TRBJ2-1, with 11 nucleotides matching TRBD2. There are 16 residues in the CDR3. V was clipped by 3 bases and J by 1 base; unmatched bases: 5. The germline CDR1 and CDR2 sequences are GTSNPN and SVGIG (reference sequence). In DNA, the CDR3 is TGTGCCTGGAGGGGACTAGCGGCCTTATCCTACAATGAGCAGTTCTTC. Its protein is CAWRGLAALSYNEQFF.

The V call is TRBV2, the J call TRBJ1-6; 11 positions match TRBD1. Germline V gene data show CDR1 as SNHLY and CDR2 as FYNNEI. The CDR3 loop spans 14 amino acids. The V segment lost 8 bases and the J segment 9 bases; nucleotides outside the gene matches: 6. CDR3 protein: CASRRGTGGSPLHF. In DNA form, the CDR3 reads TGTGCCAGCCGGAGAGGGACAGGGGGTTCACCCCTCCACTTT.

This chain joins TRBV18 and TRBJ2-2; D is unresolved. V gave up 9 bases and J gave up 3 bases, with 14 bases separating them. This CDR3 spans 14 amino acids. Germline lookup yields CDR1 KGHSH and CDR2 LQKENI. The DNA for the CDR3 is TGTGCCAGTGGGGTCCGCCATGACACCGGGGAGCTGTTTTTT. Translation: CASGVRHDTGELFF.

The rearrangement links TRBV25-1 to TRBJ2-3; the match to TRBD1 covers 9 bases. There are 16 residues in the CDR3. Germline values: CDR1 MGHDK, CDR2 SYGVNS. J was trimmed by 4 bases and V by 3 bases; bases with no gene match: 8. The CDR3 reads CASSDPGTGFADTQYF. CDR3 sequence (DNA): TGTGCCAGCAGTGATCCCGGGACAGGGTTTGCAGATACGCAGTATTTT. The variable domain in full, completed from reference TRBV25-1 and TRBJ2-3, reads EADIYQTPRYLVIGTGKKITLECSQTMGHDKMYWYQQDPGMELHLIHYSYGVNSTEKGDLSSESTVSRIRTEHFPLTLESARPSHTSQYLCASSDPGTGFADTQYFGPGTRLTVL.

This sequence joins TRBV10-1 and TRBJ2-3, with D uncertain. CDR3 size: 17 residues. Germline CDR1 is WNHNN and CDR2 is SYGVQD (reference sequence). Trimming left V 6 bases short and J 0 bases short, with 19 bases between. The CDR3 DNA follows: TGCGCCAGCAGGGAACCAACAGTCCCGACTAGCACAGATACGCAGTATTTT. Translated, it gives CASREPTVPTSTDTQYF.

This clone occurred once. This sequence joins TRBV28 and TRBJ1-3; D remains ambiguous. Germline V CDR1 and CDR2: MDHEN, SYDVKM. V gave up 6 bases and J gave up 2 bases, with 17 bases separating them. The CDR3 is 16 residues long. The CDR3: CASSPPGLGTGNTIYF. The CDR3 DNA follows: TGTGCCAGCAGCCCCCCTGGGTTGGGGACTGGAAACACCATATATTTT.

The chain recombines TRBV5-4 with TRBJ2-7; TRBD1 agrees at 7 bases. V shed 2 bases, J shed 0 bases, and the junction held 5 bases outside the gene matches. The V gene's germline CDR1 is SGHNT and CDR2 YYREEE (reference sequence). The CDR3 spans 15 residues. As DNA, the CDR3 is TGTGCCAGCAGCTTTTCCTGGGACAGCTCCTACGAGCAGTACTTC. The encoded protein is CASSFSWDSSYEQYF.